This T cell receptor (beta chain) originates from a study of radiotherapy plus CTLA-4 blockade in lung cancer. Study outcomes and limitations: Blood saw expansion of tumor-derived TCR clones after radiotherapy plus ipilimumab.

The CDR3 runs 15 residues. V lost 0 bases to trimming and J lost 0 bases, with 7 bases between them. Germline loops: CDR1 MDHEN, CDR2 SYDVKM. Regarding this clone: The target antigen is unknown.

The protocol was immunoSEQ multiplex PCR, while the TCRdb copy is restricted to in-frame clones and leaves out a portion. The sample yields around 110,000 clones, 81% seen once. The sequences come from peripheral blood, collected from a patient treated with radiotherapy plus ipilimumab. This sequence was found in a human donor with non-small cell lung cancer that progressed on radiotherapy plus ipilimumab. Some clones in this sample may be carry-over from other donors' samples. This sequence joins TRBV28 and TRBJ2-3, with D unresolved. CDR3 DNA sequence: TGTGCCAGCAGTTTATGGTTTAGCAGCACAGATACGCAGTATTTT. Its translation is CASSLWFSSTDTQYF.